The 28 T cell receptor beta chains presented below share a single source sample, sequenced in a study of blood T cell repertoires in COVID-19. Method: immunoSEQ multiplex PCR; TCRdb's copy keeps in-frame clones and lacks some. There are around 100,000 clones in the sample; around 90% occur only once, and around 5% lies in the top ten. What was sequenced was peripheral blood. The receptors here all came from a human donor in a cohort sampled during active COVID-19.

The CDR3: CASSRGMSGNYGYTF. In DNA form, the CDR3 reads TGTGCCAGCAGCAGAGGGATGAGTGGTAACTATGGCTACACCTTC. V and J are TRBV9 and TRBJ1-2, with D uncertain. CDR3 length: 15 amino acids. Between the trimmed V and J ends, which lost 4 bases and 1 base, there was a span of 14 bases. CDR1 and CDR2 from the germline V gene are SGDLS and YYNGEE.

The chain links TRBV3-1 (or the pseudogene TRBV3-2) to TRBJ1-2; D ambiguous. The V and J ends lost 0 bases and 1 base respectively, with 6 bases between them. The CDR3 is 14 amino acids. The V gene's germline CDR1 is LGHDT and CDR2 YNNKEL (reference sequence). The CDR3 nucleotides are TGTGCCAGCAGCCAAGACGTCAGTAACTATGGCTACACCTTC. It codes for CASSQDVSNYGYTF.

This clone was seen only a few times. The gene calls are TRBV5-4 and TRBJ1-3, with D maybe TRBD1 (5 bases). The CDR3 has 13 amino acids. CDR1 is SGHNT, CDR2 YYREEE, per germline (reference sequence). V was pared by 1 base and J by 3 bases, with 5 bases between. DNA of the CDR3: TGTGCCAGCAGCTTGACAGGTGGAAACACCATATATTTT. Protein product: CASSLTGGNTIYF. Full variable domain (outside the CDR3, taken from reference TRBV5-4 and TRBJ1-3): ETGVTQSPTHLIKTRGQQVTLRCSSQSGHNTVSWYQQALGQGPQFIFQYYREEENGRGNFPPRFSGLQFPNYSSELNVNALELDDSALYLCASSLTGGNTIYFGEGSWLTVV.

The rearrangement links TRBV6-5 to TRBJ2-2, with 8 bases lining up with TRBD1. From germline, CDR1 is MNHEY and CDR2 SVGAGI. The ends lost 6 bases at V and 8 bases at J; junction bases unmatched: 8. This CDR3 comprises 14 residues. CDR3: CASRRGQAGGELFF. DNA of the CDR3: TGTGCCAGCAGGCGGGGACAGGCTGGGGGGGAGCTGTTTTTT.

The rearrangement links TRBV27 to TRBJ1-1; 7 nucleotides align to TRBD1. This CDR3 is built from 16 residues. From germline, CDR1 is MNHEY and CDR2 SMNVEV (reference sequence). The trim removed 2 bases at V and 5 bases at J, leaving 11 bases unmatched. The CDR3 protein is CASSLVGRGVRTEAFF. As DNA, the CDR3 is TGTGCCAGCAGTTTAGTGGGCAGGGGGGTGCGGACTGAAGCTTTCTTT.

The chain couples TRBV30 to TRBJ2-5, with 10 bases aligning to TRBD2. This CDR3 contains 15 residues. Germline trimming cut 5 bases from V and 4 bases from J; bases unmatched to any gene: 10. In germline, CDR1 is GTSNPN, CDR2 SVGIG (reference sequence). In DNA form, the CDR3 reads TGTGCCTGGGATCCGGGACTAGCGTTTGGAGAGACCCAGTACTTC. Encoded protein: CAWDPGLAFGETQYF.

The V call is TRBV7-8, the J call TRBJ1-6; TRBD1 aligns across 7 bases. J lost 6 bases, V lost 3 bases, and 2 bases had no gene match. The CDR3 consists of 14 residues. Germline V gene data show CDR1 as SGHVS and CDR2 as FQNEAQ. The CDR3 region has the DNA TGTGCCAGCAGCTTGTCAGGGGGTAATTCACCCCTCCACTTT. Amino acids: CASSLSGGNSPLHF.

The CDR3 nucleotides read TGTGCCAGTACCCTAGTGCAGGGGGCGAGTGGGGCCAACGTCCTGACTTTC. This sequence encodes CASTLVQGASGANVLTF. The chain has TRBV19 and TRBJ2-6; 8 positions match TRBD1. J was trimmed by 3 bases and V by 7 bases; bases with no gene match: 11. Germline CDR1 LNHDA, CDR2 SQIVND (reference sequence). The CDR3 is made up of 17 amino acids.

The gene calls are TRBV28 and TRBJ1-6; 7 bases align to TRBD1. V shed 5 bases, J shed 0 bases, and the junction held 16 bases outside the gene matches. CDR1 is MDHEN and CDR2 is SYDVKM in the germline V gene. CDR3 size: 20 residues. CDR3 sequence (DNA): TGTGCCAGCAGTCCCCGGACAGGAAGAAGAGGGAGCTCCTATAATTCACCCCTCCACTTT. This sequence encodes CASSPRTGRRGSSYNSPLHF.

J is TRBJ2-5 and V is TRBV5-6, with a possible D match to TRBD1 (6 bases). V dropped 1 base and J dropped 4 bases, with 14 bases sitting between them. CDR1 is SGHDT and CDR2 is YYEEEE in the germline V gene. This CDR3 comprises 15 residues. As DNA, the CDR3 is TGTGCCAGCAGCTTGATTCAGGGGCGCAGAGAGACCCAGTACTTC. Amino acid sequence: CASSLIQGRRETQYF. Using reference TRBV5-6 and TRBJ2-5 for the parts outside the CDR3, the full variable domain is DAGVTQSPTHLIKTRGQQVTLRCSPKSGHDTVSWYQQALGQGPQFIFQYYEEEERQRGNFPDRFSGHQFPNYSSELNVNALLLGDSALYLCASSLIQGRRETQYFGPGTRLLVL.

In its sample, this clone was seen a few times. The genes are TRBV6-2 or TRBV6-3 and TRBJ1-5, with D possibly TRBD1 on 5 matching bases. The CDR3 spans 17 residues. V lost 2 bases, J lost 7 bases, and 21 bases lay in between. Germline-derived CDR1 and CDR2 are MNHEY and SVGEGT. The CDR3 DNA is TGTGCCAGCAGTTACGAATATGGAGGGGATGGATCACAGCCCCAGCATTTT. It codes for CASSYEYGGDGSQPQHF.

The V gene is TRBV12-3 or TRBV12-4, the J gene TRBJ1-5, with 8 bases fitting TRBD1. The CDR3 loop spans 13 amino acids. Losses at the gene ends were 7 bases for V and 5 bases for J; bases not matched to a gene: 4. CDR3 nucleotides: TGTGCCAGCAAAACACAGGGGGATCAGCCCCAGCATTTT. Translation: CASKTQGDQPQHF.

This clone was detected ten times or more. The genes are TRBV5-6 and TRBJ2-3; tentative D call: TRBD2 (6 bases). Germline values: CDR1 SGHDT, CDR2 YYEEEE. The CDR3 is made up of 16 amino acids. V was trimmed by 1 base and J by 2 bases, leaving 14 bases between them. CDR3 DNA: TGTGCCAGCAGCTTGTACGGGACTTTGATCACAGATACGCAGTATTTT. Protein sequence: CASSLYGTLITDTQYF.

CDR3 loop: CASSQFLTGGMGTGNTIYF. The DNA for the CDR3 is TGCGCCAGCAGCCAATTTTTGACAGGGGGGATGGGTACTGGAAACACCATATATTTT. The chain carries TRBV4-3 and TRBJ1-3; 9 nucleotides line up with TRBD1. V lost 2 bases and J lost 2; bases outside the gene matches: 13. Germline-derived CDR1 and CDR2 are LGHNA and YSLEER. The CDR3 extends over 19 amino acids.

The J gene is TRBJ1-5, the V gene TRBV27; 12 bases match TRBD1. The CDR3 totals 15 residues. V shed 5 bases and J 6 bases; nucleotides not matched to a gene: 5. In germline, CDR1 is MNHEY, CDR2 SMNVEV (reference sequence). In nucleotides, the CDR3 is TGTGCCAGCAGTAATAGGGGACAGGGGGCTCAGCCCCAGCATTTT. Residues: CASSNRGQGAQPQHF.

The chain employs TRBV29-1 and TRBJ1-1; D gene ambiguous. The CDR3 extends over 11 amino acids. The V end was cut by 4 bases, the J end by 4 bases, with 7 bases between. Germline values: CDR1 SQVTM, CDR2 ANQGSEA. For the CDR3, the DNA is TGCAGCGTTGCCAGGCCCACTGAAGCTTTCTTT. Protein sequence: CSVARPTEAFF.

V and J are TRBV27 and TRBJ2-1, with a possible D match to TRBD2 (6 bases). The CDR3 sequence is 13 residues long. V was pared by 5 bases and J by 7 bases, with 12 bases between. Germline CDR1 and CDR2: MNHEY and SMNVEV (reference sequence). CDR3 in amino acids: CASSPGTLNEQFF. The CDR3 nucleotides read TGTGCCAGCAGTCCAGGGACTCTTAATGAGCAGTTCTTC.

The table lists this clone with a few counts. This chain links TRBV6-2 or TRBV6-3 with TRBJ2-4, with 8 bases matching TRBD1. V trimming: 2 bases; J trimming: 7 bases; junction bases outside the gene matches: 10. This CDR3 region has 16 residues. From germline, CDR1 is MNHEY and CDR2 SVGEGT. CDR3 DNA: TGTGCCAGCAGTTACCCTAAGAACAGGGGGAGGAACATTCAGTACTTC. It specifies CASSYPKNRGRNIQYF.

This chain joins TRBV5-1 and TRBJ2-3; possible D gene TRBD2, 6 bases. Germline lookup yields CDR1 SGHRS and CDR2 YFSETQ. V was cut by 0 bases and J by 4 bases, with 6 bases left in between. The CDR3 has 13 amino acids. The CDR3 DNA reads TGCGCCAGCAGCTTGGGCGGGGCAGATACGCAGTATTTT. As protein: CASSLGGADTQYF.

The chain has TRBV5-5 and TRBJ2-2, with 12 positions matching TRBD1. Trimming took 3 bases from V and 3 from J; bases not matched to a gene: 3. This CDR3 is 16 amino acids long. Germline V gene lookup returns CDR1 SGHKS and CDR2 YYEKEE (reference sequence). CDR3 nucleotides: TGTGCCAGCAGCTCGGGACAGGGGGCCCACACCGGGGAGCTGTTTTTT. This codes for CASSSGQGAHTGELFF.

This rearrangement joins TRBV5-1 to TRBJ1-6; 8 bases match TRBD1. The junction had 9 bases not matched to a gene; V was cut back by 9 bases and J by 7 bases. This CDR3 has 14 amino acids. CDR1 is SGHRS, CDR2 YFSETQ, per germline. The CDR3 here is CATSEGTGNSPLHF. The CDR3 DNA reads TGCGCCACTTCGGAGGGGACAGGAAATTCACCCCTCCACTTT.

The J gene is TRBJ2-1, the V gene TRBV19; no clear D. The V end was cut by 3 bases, the J end by 0 bases, with 12 bases between. The V gene's germline CDR1 is LNHDA and CDR2 SQIVND (reference sequence). The CDR3 has 16 residues. The DNA for the CDR3 is TGTGCCAGTAGTATCGCCCCGCTGAGCTCCTACAATGAGCAGTTCTTC. Translation: CASSIAPLSSYNEQFF.

The chain is built from TRBV30 and TRBJ2-5; D remains unclear. V dropped 4 bases and J dropped 7 bases, with 16 bases sitting between them. The length of the CDR3 is 13 residues. The germline gives CDR1 GTSNPN, CDR2 SVGIG (reference sequence). CDR3 coding DNA: TGTGCCTGGAAGGAGAGCTTAAGGAGGACCCAGTACTTC. Protein product: CAWKESLRRTQYF.

CDR3 coding DNA: TGTGCCAGCAGTGGGACAGTAAAATACGAGCAGTACTTC. Translation gives CASSGTVKYEQYF. The chain carries TRBV25-1 and TRBJ2-7; possible D gene TRBD1, 6 bases. This CDR3 comprises 13 residues. V was cut by 4 bases and J by 4 bases, with 11 bases left in between. Germline loops: CDR1 MGHDK, CDR2 SYGVNS.

The chain joins TRBV5-1 to TRBJ2-1; 10 nucleotides line up with TRBD2. The germline gives CDR1 SGHRS, CDR2 YFSETQ. Germline trimming cut 0 bases from V and 6 bases from J; bases unmatched to any gene: 3. CDR3 size: 15 residues. The CDR3 reads CASSLGASGSNEQFF. The DNA for the CDR3 is TGCGCCAGCAGCTTGGGGGCTAGCGGGAGCAATGAGCAGTTCTTC.

The CDR3 sequence: CASSLKGEYGYTF. In DNA, the CDR3 is TGCGCCAGCAGCTTGAAAGGAGAGTATGGCTACACCTTC. The chain carries TRBV5-1 and TRBJ1-2, with D hard to call. This CDR3 is built from 13 residues. Between the trimmed V and J ends, which lost 1 base and 5 bases, there was a span of 9 bases. CDR1 is SGHRS and CDR2 is YFSETQ in the germline V gene.

The chain recombines TRBV20-1 with TRBJ2-7, with 8 bases identical to TRBD2. J lost 13 bases, V lost 5 bases, and 10 bases had no gene match. This CDR3 is 11 amino acids long. Germline V gene data show CDR1 as DFQATT and CDR2 as SNEGSKA (reference sequence). The CDR3, as DNA: TGCAGTGCTGGGGGACTAGGGACCCGCTACTTC. Translation gives CSAGGLGTRYF.

The chain recombines TRBV5-1 with TRBJ1-5; possibly TRBD1 for D (6 bases). Trimming took 4 bases from V and 11 from J, leaving 25 bases between them. Germline CDR1 SGHRS, CDR2 YFSETQ. The CDR3 consists of 16 residues. CDR3 coding DNA: TGCGCCAGCAGCCAGGACGCCGGGACACCGCCCGGGGCCCAGCATTTT. This encodes CASSQDAGTPPGAQHF.